Given below is one T cell receptor beta chain in context. The antigen this receptor binds is unknown. It has no much larger one-base neighbor in the sample; base qualities were not kept. The cohort was made up of about 610 healthy bone marrow donors. At the time of sampling, all cohort members were nominally healthy, though unrecorded immune exposures were likely present. The donor tested CMV seropositive, placing the donor among the 289 seropositive members of the cohort. A peripheral blood sample was provided by each donor, and peripheral blood mononuclear cells were used for TCR beta sequencing. Genomic DNA extraction from the blood cell samples was performed with the Qiagen DNeasy Blood Extraction Kit. The library relied on the immunoSEQ multiplex PCR assay. A mixture of 60 forward primers for TCR Vbeta segments and 13 reverse primers for TCR Jbeta segments was used in the multiplex PCR. The CDR3 region of rearranged TCR beta genes was amplified from genomic DNA with a multiplex PCR assay. Amplified TCR beta libraries were sequenced as 87-base-pair reads on the Illumina HiSeq System. The authors' analysis ran thus. A later analysis tallied 80 million to 95 million unique TCR beta chains across the 700 or so repertoires, and approximately 12 million of those chains were shared by two or more donors. Raw reads were error-corrected and collapsed into unique sequences by a nearest-neighbor algorithm in which closely related sequences were merged to remove PCR and sequencing errors. CDR3 sequences were aligned to IMGT reference sequences to assign V, D and J gene segments. Each retained sequence needed at least a six-nucleotide match to both a V gene segment and a J gene segment. A rearrangement counted as productive if the CDR3 had no stop codons and remained in frame with V and J, and every other rearrangement counted as non-productive. CDR3 was defined by IMGT convention, running from the second conserved V-encoded cysteine to the conserved J-encoded phenylalanine. The earlier analysis of about 590 of the donors excluded sequences that lacked an unambiguous match to a single V gene segment. An earlier analysis of around 600 of the donors classified V segments as functional when productive rearrangements were above 56.7% and as segregating when the standard deviation between donors was above 5%. A statistical classification framework was built to diagnose cytomegalovirus status from the catalog of TCR beta chain sequences. In a later analysis, V and J genes were assigned by comparing TCR nucleotide sequences against IMGT/GENE-DB human TR gene sequences. Using the TCRdist pipeline, a later analysis assigned CDR3 sequences along with most-parsimonious VDJ recombination scenarios. In a later analysis, every TCR beta chain was defined by the combination of its CDR3 amino acid sequence and its V-gene family, and reads without a unique V-gene family were dropped. In a later analysis, around 650 highly shared, low-generation-probability nucleotide sequences were removed to address suspected cross-contamination and a sequencing artifact. A later analysis calculated a clonal expansion index for each public chain from normalized within-repertoire ranks of inferred template counts. In a later analysis, generation probabilities were computed with a VDJ recombination model fitted to out-of-frame rearrangements, and the resulting probabilities were checked against IGoR. A later analysis scored TCR-TCR, TCR-HLA and TCR-CMV co-occurrence with hypergeometric tests, applying a repertoire-size bias correction to TCR pairs. To estimate false discovery rates, a later analysis permuted the HLA or CMV assignments 20 times. In a later analysis, co-occurring TCRs were grouped using DBSCAN, and TCRdist sequence similarity was added for clustering within HLA-allele-positive subsets. Repertoires with fewer than 30,000 or more than 120,000 public chains were left out of co-occurrence clustering, as were a handful of repertoires with anomalous nucleotide sharing. TCRdb mirrors the immuneACCESS table, restricted to in-frame sequences. Some clones are absent from its copies; in checked studies, under half trace to an unresolved V gene, and the reason for the others is unknown. The DNA was the basis for D and trimming; V, J and clone size are from that table. The sample table lists under 200,000 clones, 82% of them with a count of one. The ten largest clones capture less than 1.6% of the sample.

CDR1 and CDR2, per the germline V gene, are SGHDN and FVKESK. From cysteine to phenylalanine, the CDR3 is 15 amino acids long. Only the CDR3 part of the read is kept: 45 bases, read in frame from the first base. Relative to germline, V is 1 base shorter and J is 0 bases shorter, with 10 bases between their ends. These data belong to a study of cytomegalovirus exposure and HLA in healthy donors (dated by TCRdb to the late 2010s). Context from the whole study: An earlier analysis of some 550 of the donors reported approximately 290 Gb of sequence data and 100 million to 140 million unique TCR beta sequences from about 179 million T cells. The genetic ancestry cluster associated with self-reported Caucasian donors included 70% to 85% of the roughly 380 genotyped donors. Typing coverage differed by locus: A, B, C, DRB1 and DQB1 were typed in roughly 620-640 donors, DQA1 in about 560, DPA1 in 600 to 610, and DPB1 in around 440. The later analysis used no new phenotypic data to find candidate immune exposures, relying instead on TCR beta sequences and their occurrence across donors. To study patterns of TCR occurrence, a later analysis re-analyzed previously published TCR beta repertoires from around 660 donors and added high-resolution HLA genotyping. Using immunosequencing, the study profiled T cell repertoires from 500 to 800 subjects and related those repertoires to cytomegalovirus serostatus. An early release that covered several hundred HLA-typed donors contained about 300 gigabases of sequencing data and about 93 million unique TCR sequences. Besides the first cohort of approximately 710 subjects, a separate validation cohort made up of 90 to 150 different subjects was used. Donor age, sex, ethnicity and CMV serostatus were compiled together with the repertoire data. The study was designed to test whether signatures of past pathogen exposure could be identified by cataloging public T cell receptors. All discovery cohort repertoires had been generated on a single sequencing platform. Among around 400 genotyped donors of the cohort, an average of approximately 250,000 unique TCR beta nucleotide sequences were sequenced per donor, 15% to 20% of them non-productive. In an earlier analysis of a few hundred of the donors, high-throughput TCR beta sequencing was used to judge whether each TCR beta V gene segment behaved as functional or pseudogenic. Roughly 5 DR-DQ haplotypes were treated as single units for association and clustering because of strong linkage in the cohort. A later genetic analysis took genome-wide SNP genotypes for about 55% of the 666 donors and used that subset as a discovery cohort. To predict cytomegalovirus infection status, the study brought together high-throughput TCR immunosequencing, statistical association of individual TCRs with disease status, and machine learning. HLA typing included class I and class II loci at four-digit resolution. Beyond this particular receptor, the publication reports: When HLA alleles, especially DR and DQ, strongly co-occurred, attributing TCR associations to individual alleles was difficult. According to a later analysis, most CMV-associated TCR beta chains appeared to be HLA-restricted, and the HLA associations seemed to be driven largely by CMV exposure. Compared with equally common non-associated chains, HLA-associated TCR beta chains in a later analysis were more clonally expanded and had lower generation probabilities. A later genetic analysis associated a missense DCLRE1C variant with V-gene and J-gene trimming of TCR beta chains, and an independent cohort replicated the association. In both the original and validation cohorts, the classifier was reported to diagnose cytomegalovirus status with high specificity and sensitivity. Because the 87-base-pair reads could not distinguish some IMGT-functional V segments, including TRBV6-2 and TRBV6-3, those segments were excluded. The presence/absence analyses assumed that sequencing depth was roughly uniform across donors, and that assumption may not be true. In an earlier analysis of some 550 of the donors, most TCR beta V segments were observed in productive rearrangements about 87% or about 30% of the time, broadly matching IMGT annotations. Linkage disequilibrium might explain the correlated functional status among segregating V segments, but an unknown experimental factor could not be excluded. According to a later analysis, parvovirus B19, influenza, CMV and Epstein-Barr virus appeared linked to several top co-occurrence clusters. A later analysis associated 15,000 to 20,000 TCR beta sequences with specific HLA alleles at a false discovery rate of 0.05. Fewer than 20 rarely observed V segments, including chromosome 9 orphons, were excluded from the earlier analysis of approximately 500 of the donors because counts were too low. Compared with the roughly 710-donor mean, donors in an Asian-associated ancestry cluster had fewer N-insertions in productive TCRs, according to a later genetic analysis. In a later analysis, TCR association rates were found to vary across HLA loci, with the most associated TCRs seen for DRB1 alleles and the fewest for HLA-C alleles. Only TCR beta chains were sequenced in this cohort, and the absence of alpha or paired-chain data limited detectable features. In the study, approximately 160 TCR beta chains were listed as associated with cytomegalovirus. The authors suggested that the approach could potentially be extended to other disease states and immunological phenotypes. CMV serostatus was the only immune exposure information available for the cohort. A further reported finding was that TCR beta sequences accurately predicted the HLA-A and HLA-B alleles for most subjects in the first cohort. The sequencing pipeline was judged likely to have produced a cluster of highly shared sequence variants as a technical artifact. While some public TCRs were present in many individuals, most TCR sequences turned up only very rarely across donors. Three of the identified cytomegalovirus-associated TCR beta chains were confirmed in vitro to be specific for cytomegalovirus antigens. Because HLA typing was missing for some donors at each locus, association tests included only the typed subset.

Material for sequencing was PBMCs. The chain joins TRBV14 to TRBJ2-7; TRBD2 is a weak D gene call, 5 bases matching. The TCR originated in a girl aged 10-17 years in good health and CMV-seropositive. The bases read TGTGCCAGCAGCCAAGGTGCCGGGAACTCCTACGAGCAGTACTTC. This gives the protein CASSQGAGNSYEQYF.